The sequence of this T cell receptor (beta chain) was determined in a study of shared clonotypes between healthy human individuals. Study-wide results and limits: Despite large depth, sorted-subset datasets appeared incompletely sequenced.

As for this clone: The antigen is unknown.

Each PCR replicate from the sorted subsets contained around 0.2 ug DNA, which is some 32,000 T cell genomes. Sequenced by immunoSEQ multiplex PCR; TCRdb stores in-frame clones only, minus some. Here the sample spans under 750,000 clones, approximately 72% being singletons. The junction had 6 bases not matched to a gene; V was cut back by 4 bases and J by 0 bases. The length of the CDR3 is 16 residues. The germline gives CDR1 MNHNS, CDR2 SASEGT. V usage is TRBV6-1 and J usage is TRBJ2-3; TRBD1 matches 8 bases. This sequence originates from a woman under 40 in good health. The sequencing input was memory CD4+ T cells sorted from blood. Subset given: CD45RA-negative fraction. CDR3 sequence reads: CASSGRQGISTDTQYF. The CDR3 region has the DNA TGTGCCAGCAGTGGCAGACAGGGGATTAGCACAGATACGCAGTATTTT.